This T cell receptor beta chain was sequenced for a study of shared clonotypes between healthy human individuals. The ends were cut back, 4 bases at V and 4 bases at J, with 17 bases in the middle. This CDR3 is built from 15 residues. Germline CDR1 reads MNHNY; CDR2 reads SVGAGI (reference sequence). Generated by immunoSEQ multiplex PCR, the TCRdb table keeps only in-frame clones and is missing some. The table shows hundreds of thousands of clones, with 96% occurring only once. CD45RO-negative, CCR7-positively selected cells formed the naive CD8 fraction, excluding terminally differentiated effector memory CD45RA+ cells.

Sample: naive CD8+ T cells sorted from blood. The chain links TRBV6-6 to TRBJ2-7; D ambiguous. The sequence derives from a young woman in good health. CDR3 coding DNA: TGTGCCAGCAGTTGGGATCACGGCAGTACGTACGAGCAGTACTTC. Its protein is CASSWDHGSTYEQYF.